This TCR beta chain was profiled in a study of cytomegalovirus exposure and HLA in healthy donors. The CDR3 totals 15 residues. Losses at the gene ends were 4 bases for V and 2 bases for J; bases not matched to a gene: 8. CDR1 is SGHDN, CDR2 FVKESK, per germline. Sequenced by immunoSEQ multiplex PCR; TCRdb stores in-frame clones only, minus some. The sample holds roughly 230,000 clones, about nine tenths seen once. The rearrangement links TRBV14 to TRBJ2-7; 7 nucleotides line up with TRBD2. The sequence derives from a woman aged 25-40 years in good health and CMV-seronegative. The sequencing input was PBMCs. The CDR3 nucleotides are TGTGCCAGCAGCCGCCAAGCGGGAATTACCTACGAGCAGTACTTC. It encodes CASSRQAGITYEQYF.